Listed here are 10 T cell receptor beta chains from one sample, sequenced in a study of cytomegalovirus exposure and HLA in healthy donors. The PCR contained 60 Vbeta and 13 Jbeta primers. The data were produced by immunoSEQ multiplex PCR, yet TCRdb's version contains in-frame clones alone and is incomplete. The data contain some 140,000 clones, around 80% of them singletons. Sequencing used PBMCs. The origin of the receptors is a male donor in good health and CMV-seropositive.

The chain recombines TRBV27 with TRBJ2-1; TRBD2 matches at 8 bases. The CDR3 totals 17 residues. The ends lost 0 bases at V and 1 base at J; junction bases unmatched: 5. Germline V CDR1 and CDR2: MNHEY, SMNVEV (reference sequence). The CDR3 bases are TGTGCCAGCAGTTTATCGAACGGGAGGGCGTCCTACAATGAGCAGTTCTTC. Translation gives CASSLSNGRASYNEQFF.

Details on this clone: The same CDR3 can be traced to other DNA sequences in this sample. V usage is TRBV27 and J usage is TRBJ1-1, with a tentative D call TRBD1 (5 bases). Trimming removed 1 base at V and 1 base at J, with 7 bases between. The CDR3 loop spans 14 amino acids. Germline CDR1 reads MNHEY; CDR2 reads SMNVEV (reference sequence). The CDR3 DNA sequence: TGTGCCAGCAGTTTATTACAGGCGAACACTGAAGCTTTCTTT. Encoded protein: CASSLLQANTEAFF.

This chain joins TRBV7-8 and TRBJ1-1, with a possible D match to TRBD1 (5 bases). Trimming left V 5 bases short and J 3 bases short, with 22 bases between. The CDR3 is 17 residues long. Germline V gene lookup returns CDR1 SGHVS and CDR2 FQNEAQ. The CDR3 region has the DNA TGTGCCAGCAGCCCAGGTCAGGGCCGGGTTTGGGACACTGAAGCTTTCTTT. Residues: CASSPGQGRVWDTEAFF.

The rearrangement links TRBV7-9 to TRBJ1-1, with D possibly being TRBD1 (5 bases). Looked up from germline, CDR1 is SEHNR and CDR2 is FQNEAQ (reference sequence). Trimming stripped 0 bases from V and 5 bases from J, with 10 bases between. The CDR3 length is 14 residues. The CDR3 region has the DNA TGTGCCAGCAGCTTAGCCACAGGCCAGACTGAAGCTTTCTTT. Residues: CASSLATGQTEAFF.

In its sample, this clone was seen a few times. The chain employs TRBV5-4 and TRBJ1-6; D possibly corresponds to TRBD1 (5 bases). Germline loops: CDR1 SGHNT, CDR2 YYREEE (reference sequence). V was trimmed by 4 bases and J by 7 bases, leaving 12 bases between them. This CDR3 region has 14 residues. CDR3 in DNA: TGTGCCAGCAGCCACGACAGCATCAATTCACCCCTCCACTTT. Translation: CASSHDSINSPLHF.

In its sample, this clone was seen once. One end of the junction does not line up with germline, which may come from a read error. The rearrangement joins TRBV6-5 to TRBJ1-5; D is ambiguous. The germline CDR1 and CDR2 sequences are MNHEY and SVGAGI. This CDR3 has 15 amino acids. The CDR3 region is CASSAQNGENQPQHF. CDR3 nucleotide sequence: TGTGCCAGCAGTGCACAAAACGGGGAAAATCAACCCCAGCATTTT.

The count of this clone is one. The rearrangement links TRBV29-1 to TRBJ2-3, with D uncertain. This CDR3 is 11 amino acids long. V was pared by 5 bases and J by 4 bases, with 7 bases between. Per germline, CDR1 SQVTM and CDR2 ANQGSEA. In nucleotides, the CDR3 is TGCAGCGTTAGGCAGGCAGATACGCAGTATTTT. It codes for CSVRQADTQYF.

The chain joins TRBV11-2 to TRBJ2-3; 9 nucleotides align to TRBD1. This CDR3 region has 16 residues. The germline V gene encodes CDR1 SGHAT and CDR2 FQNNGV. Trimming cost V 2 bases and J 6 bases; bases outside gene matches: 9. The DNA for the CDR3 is TGTGCCAGCAGCTTACAAATGACAGGGGGGTCGGATACGCAGTATTTT. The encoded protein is CASSLQMTGGSDTQYF.

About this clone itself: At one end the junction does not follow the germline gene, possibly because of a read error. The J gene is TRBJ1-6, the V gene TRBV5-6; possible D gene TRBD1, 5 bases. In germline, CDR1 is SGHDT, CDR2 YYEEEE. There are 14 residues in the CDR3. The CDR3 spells CASSLGGGNPPLHF. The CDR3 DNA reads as TGTGCCAGCAGCTTGGGGGGGGGTAATCCACCCCTCCACTTT.

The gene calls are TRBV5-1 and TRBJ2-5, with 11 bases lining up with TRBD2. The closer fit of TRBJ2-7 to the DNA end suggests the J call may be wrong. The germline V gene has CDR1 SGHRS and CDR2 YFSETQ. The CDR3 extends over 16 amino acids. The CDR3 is CASSHYGTSGDYEQYF. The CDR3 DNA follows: TGCGCCAGCAGCCATTACGGGACTAGCGGAGATTACGAGCAGTACTTC.